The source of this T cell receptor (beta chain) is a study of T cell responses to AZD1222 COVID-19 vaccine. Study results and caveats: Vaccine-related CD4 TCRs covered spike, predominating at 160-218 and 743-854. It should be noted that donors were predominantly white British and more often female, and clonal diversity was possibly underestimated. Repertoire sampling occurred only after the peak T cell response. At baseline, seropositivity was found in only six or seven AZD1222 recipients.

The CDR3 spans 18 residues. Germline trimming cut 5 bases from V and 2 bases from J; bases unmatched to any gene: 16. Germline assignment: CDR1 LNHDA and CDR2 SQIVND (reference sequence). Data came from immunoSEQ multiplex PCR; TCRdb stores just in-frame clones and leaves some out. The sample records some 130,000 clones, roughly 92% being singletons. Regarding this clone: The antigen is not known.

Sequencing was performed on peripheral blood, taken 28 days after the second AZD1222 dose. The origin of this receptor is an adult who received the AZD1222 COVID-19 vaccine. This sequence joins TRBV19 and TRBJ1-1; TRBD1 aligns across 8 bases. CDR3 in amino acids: CASSHPPGQVFQNTEAFF. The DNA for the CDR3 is TGTGCCAGTAGTCATCCCCCGGGACAGGTGTTCCAAAACACTGAAGCTTTCTTT.